The text below deals with one T cell receptor (beta chain). Its antigen is currently not known. Base qualities were left out, and no much larger clone turns up one base away. The donors were roughly 38 Caucasian individuals from Russia, aged roughly 6 to 100 years, who were systemically healthy. Roughly 9 milliliters of peripheral blood were drawn from each donor into EDTA-treated Vacutainer tubes. Ficoll-Paque density-gradient centrifugation was used to isolate PBMCs, with at least 7 million obtained per sample. Trizol reagent was used to extract total RNA from the PBMCs, yielding at least 5.5 micrograms per sample. For every donor, flow cytometry on a PBMC aliquot measured the percentage of naive CD45RAhigh/CD27high T cells. The library was obtained by 5' RACE. The sequencer listed for this sample is Illumina HiSeq 2500. A second PCR of 7 to 11 cycles was run with a J-beta primer mix and a sample-barcoded 5' primer. A template-switch 5' adaptor carrying 12 random nucleotides introduced a unique molecular identifier onto each TCR beta cDNA molecule. At least 3 million CDR3-containing paired-end reads were obtained from each sample. All of the RNA was converted into first-strand cDNA using the Mint cDNA synthesis kit, with a TRBC-specific oligonucleotide serving as the primer. Following uracil-DNA glycosylase treatment, a first 18-cycle PCR with universal primers M1SS and BC2_uni_R was performed on all cDNA. The published analysis was carried out like this. For normalization, 1 million high-quality reads, each with a distinct molecular identifier, were randomly selected from each sample. Reads with shared molecular identifiers were discarded instead of being binned into consensus sequences. MiTCR, set to a Q25 quality threshold and the strictest error-elimination algorithm, was used for CDR3 identification, clonotype clustering and error correction. A nonparametric unseen species model using Euler transformation provided a lower-bound estimate of total TCR beta diversity. The raw public data were reprocessed by TCRdb itself: fastp quality trimming at Q25, MiXCR clonotype calling, in-frame beta chains only. A single entry per CDR3 protein holds the most common genes and DNA from its merged rows. These V and J calls are TCRdb output, not the study's own analysis. Across this sample there are over 550,000 distinct CDR3 sequences, with about 30% seen only once. The top ten clonotypes cover about 15% of the sample.

The data stem from a study of blood T cells in healthy people across ages (dated by TCRdb to the mid-2010s). In the study overall: In model experiments, template switching captured roughly one uniquely barcoded TCR beta cDNA molecule for every two T cells. The study measured age-related changes in TCR beta repertoire diversity using deep sequencing normalized with unique cDNA molecular identifiers. The donors were split into four age groups: young (average around 17 years), middle-aged (roughly 39), aged (about 56) and long-lived (roughly 86). Two additional independent replicas of 1 million unique cDNA reads from the same blood draw were analyzed for two donors (one aged 18 to 30 and one aged 80 or older). To avoid experimental bias, donors of different ages were randomly spread across the sequencing lanes. General findings and caveats noted by the study authors: Estimates of total diversity from one million sequenced T cells were regarded as lower bounds and underestimates. Because profiling used bulk unsorted PBMCs, naive and antigen-experienced compartments could not be compared conclusively. The long-lived group showed more naive CD4+ T cells, fewer expanded clones and increased TCR diversity than the aged group, suggesting age selection. Because donor CMV infection status was unknown, age-related changes in expanded clonotypes were potentially confounded. Observed TCR beta diversity per million T cells fell roughly linearly with age, and a significant reduction was already apparent by age about 36. Observed TCR beta diversity correlated strongly with the percentage of naive T cells measured by flow cytometry.

Inclusive of the bounding cysteine and phenylalanine, the CDR3 is 14 residues long. This entry keeps only the CDR3 DNA: 42 bases, framed from base 1. According to the germline V gene, CDR1 reads SNHLY and CDR2 reads FYNNEI. Trimming removed 4 bases from V and 10 bases from J, leaving 14 bases between the germline ends. Recombination connected TRBV2 to TRBJ1-6, with no D gene named confidently. This sequence was found in an elderly woman in good health. Material: blood. The nucleotides read TGTGCCAGCAGTGTGGGCCCGGTTGGATCACCCCTCCACTTT. Its amino acids are CASSVGPVGSPLHF.